These T cell receptor beta chains were read from a single sample in a study of cytomegalovirus exposure and HLA in healthy donors. Clones were sequenced by immunoSEQ multiplex PCR, and TCRdb holds only the in-frame ones, with some missing. The sample contains some 52,000 clones, over 70% of which appear only once. Sequenced sample: PBMCs. These TCRs come from a man between 18 and 35 years old in good health and CMV-seronegative. CDR3s include the opening cysteine and the closing phenylalanine or tryptophan. The D gene is left open where the match is weak. Expanded clones get a size class; other rows say once, few or many, or leave the size out.

clone_size	d_call	v_call	j_call	cdr3_nt	cdr3_aa
few	TRBD2	TRBV4-3	TRBJ2-7	TGCGCCAGCAGCCGCGGGAGGGACTCCTACGAGCAGTACTTC	CASSRGRDSYEQYF
-	TRBD1	TRBV10-3	TRBJ1-2	TGTGCCATCACTCAACAGGACAGGGTGGGCTACACCTTC	CAITQQDRVGYTF
-	-	TRBV7-2	TRBJ2-7	TGTGCCAGCAGCATCACTAGCTACGAGCAGTACTTC	CASSITSYEQYF
few	TRBD1	TRBV7-2	TRBJ1-1	TGTGCCAGCAGCTTCCTACCGCTACACAGGGGAGGTACTGAAGCTTTCTTT	CASSFLPLHRGGTEAFF
-	TRBD1	TRBV7-2	TRBJ2-7	TGTGCCAGCAGCCAGACAGGGATCTACGAGCAGTACTTC	CASSQTGIYEQYF
once	-	TRBV4-3	TRBJ2-3	TGCGCCAGCAGCCAAGCCTTCACAGATACGCAGTATTTT	CASSQAFTDTQYF
few	TRBD1	TRBV25-1	TRBJ2-7	TGTGCCAGCAGTGAACCCACGGGACAGGGGAGCCGATACGAGCAGTACTTC	CASSEPTGQGSRYEQYF
once	-	TRBV14	TRBJ1-1	TGTGCCAGCAGCCAAGATTGGAGGGGAGCGAACACTGAAGCTTTCTTT	CASSQDWRGANTEAFF
-	TRBD1	TRBV15	TRBJ2-1	TGTGCCACCAGCAGAGGAGGGGGCCACAATGAGCAGTTCTTC	CATSRGGGHNEQFF
-	TRBD1	TRBV7-7	TRBJ2-7	TGTGCTAGCAGCTTAGACAGGGGATCCTACGAGCAGTACTTC	CASSLDRGSYEQYF
-	-	TRBV6-5	TRBJ1-1	TGTGCCAGCAGGCCCCGGGGGGCGCGAGCTTTCTTT	CASRPRGARAFF
-	-	TRBV28	TRBJ1-1	TGTGCCAGCAGTTTGCGGAACACTGAAGCTTTCTTT	CASSLRNTEAFF
-	-	TRBV7-2	TRBJ1-2	TGTGCCAGCAGCTTAGCGCCCGGACAGCCAGGGAACTATGGCTACACCTTC	CASSLAPGQPGNYGYTF
once	-	TRBV6-1	TRBJ2-5	TGTGCCAGCAGGGAGTGGTCAGAACAAGAGACCCAGTACTTC	CASREWSEQETQYF
-	-	TRBV27	TRBJ2-7	TGTGCCAGCAGAAAGACAGGCCTCTACGAGCAGTACTTC	CASRKTGLYEQYF
-	TRBD1	TRBV19	TRBJ1-2	TGTGCCAGTTATCAGGGGGACTATGGCTACACCTTC	CASYQGDYGYTF
few	-	TRBV6-1	TRBJ1-2	TGTGCCAGCAGTGAAGAGGTTTACAGTTATGGCTACACCTTC	CASSEEVYSYGYTF
-	TRBD2	TRBV6-4	TRBJ2-7	TGTGCCAGCACCCTCTGCGGGAGCTTCAGGCACGAGCAGTACTTC	CASTLCGSFRHEQYF
-	TRBD1	TRBV5-4	TRBJ2-5	TGTGCCAGCAGCTCGAGAGACAGGGGTCAAGAGACCCAGTACTTC	CASSSRDRGQETQYF
-	TRBD2	TRBV19	TRBJ2-4	TGTGCCAGTGGCCCCGGGGGAGGGGCGTACTTC	CASGPGGGAYF
-	TRBD1	TRBV27	TRBJ2-2	TGTGCCAGCAGTTTATGGAACCGGGACAGGGTAAACACCGGGGAGCTGTTTTTT	CASSLWNRDRVNTGELFF
-	-	TRBV16	TRBJ1-5	TGTGCCAGCAGCCTGGGGGGGCTTAGCAATCAGCCCCAGCATTTT	CASSLGGLSNQPQHF
-	TRBD2	TRBV28	TRBJ2-7	TGTGCCAGCAGTTTCCCCCAGGCAGCGGGAGGTAGCTACGAGCAGTACTTC	CASSFPQAAGGSYEQYF
-	TRBD1	TRBV6-5	TRBJ1-5	TGTGCCAGCAGCCAAACGACAGGGGGGAATCAGCCCCAGCATTTT	CASSQTTGGNQPQHF
few	-	TRBV11-2	TRBJ1-6	TGTGCCAGCAGCTTTACCCAGGGTGAAAATTCACCCCTCCACTTT	CASSFTQGENSPLHF
few	-	TRBV10-2	TRBJ1-2	TGCGCCAGCAGTGAAACAGGGAGTTATAACTATGGCTACACCTTC	CASSETGSYNYGYTF
-	-	TRBV6-4	TRBJ2-3	TGTGCCAGCAGTGACTCGGATGGGGCAGCCCCAGATACGCAGTATTTT	CASSDSDGAAPDTQYF
-	TRBD1	TRBV19	TRBJ1-1	TGTGCCAGTAGTATCACGGGACAGCAGCGGAACACTGAAGCTTTCTTT	CASSITGQQRNTEAFF
-	-	TRBV27	TRBJ2-5	TGTGCCAGCAGTTTAGGCAATCAAGAGACCCAGTACTTC	CASSLGNQETQYF
-	-	TRBV2	TRBJ2-5	TGTGCCAGCAGGCCTCGAGAAGAGACCCAGTACTTC	CASRPREETQYF
-	TRBD1	TRBV30	TRBJ1-6	TGTGCCTGGAGTGTACGGCCGGGACAGGCGCTTAATTCACCCCTCCACTTT	CAWSVRPGQALNSPLHF
once	TRBD2	TRBV25-1	TRBJ2-1	TGTGCCAGCAGTGAAGGCGCGGGAGCTTTCGATGAGCAGTTCTTC	CASSEGAGAFDEQFF
once	-	TRBV29-1	TRBJ2-5	TGCAGCGGGGGGGAAGAGACCCAGTACTTC	CSGGEETQYF
-	TRBD1	TRBV29-1	TRBJ1-2	TGCAGCGTGTGGGACAGGAACTATGGCTACACCTTC	CSVWDRNYGYTF
-	TRBD1	TRBV9	TRBJ2-1	TGTGCCAGCAGCGGGGATGGGACAGCCTACAATGAGCAGTTCTTC	CASSGDGTAYNEQFF
-	-	TRBV5-1	TRBJ1-1	TGCGCCAGCAGCTCCCAACAGTACACTGAAGCTTTCTTT	CASSSQQYTEAFF
-	-	TRBV5-4	TRBJ2-7	TGTGCCAGCAGCCCCAGGCAAACAGGGTTAGCCTACGAGCAGTACTTC	CASSPRQTGLAYEQYF
few	-	TRBV6-5	TRBJ1-2	TGTGCCAGCAGACGGGACACCTATGGCTACACCTTC	CASRRDTYGYTF
-	TRBD1	TRBV28	TRBJ2-5	TGTGCCAGCAGTTTAGACAGGGGCCGAGGGACCCAGTACTTC	CASSLDRGRGTQYF
-	-	TRBV2	TRBJ2-7	TGTGCCAGCAGTGAACCCTTGCGGAGCTCCTACGAGCAGTACTTC	CASSEPLRSSYEQYF
-	TRBD2	TRBV5-4	TRBJ2-3	TGTGCCAGCAGCTCCTCATGGGCTGGCGGGAGGGACACAGATACGCAGTATTTT	CASSSSWAGGRDTDTQYF
-	TRBD1	TRBV6-5	TRBJ1-3	TGTGCCAGCAGTGTCGGGACAGGCTCTGGAAACACCATATATTTT	CASSVGTGSGNTIYF
few	-	TRBV2	TRBJ2-1	TGTGCCAGCAGTCTCAGGACTGCCGTGGGGGAGCAGTTCTTC	CASSLRTAVGEQFF
-	-	TRBV5-8	TRBJ1-1	TGTGCCAGCAGCTCCCTATTGTGGAACACTGAAGCTTTCTTT	CASSSLLWNTEAFF
-	TRBD1	TRBV27	TRBJ1-1	TGTGCCAGCAGTAAACAGGGGGCGGGGGGCACTGAAGCTTTCTTT	CASSKQGAGGTEAFF
-	TRBD1	TRBV29-1	TRBJ2-1	TGCAGCGTTGCAACTTTCCGGGACAGGGAGTTCTTC	CSVATFRDREFF
few	-	TRBV11-2	TRBJ1-1	TGTGCCAGCATACTTTATGGGGGGGCTGAAGCTTTCTTT	CASILYGGAEAFF
-	-	TRBV28	TRBJ2-1	TGTGCCAGCTCCCATGGCGGGAAGTTATACAATGAGCAGTTCTTC	CASSHGGKLYNEQFF
once	TRBD2	TRBV10-2	TRBJ2-7	TGCGCCAGCAGTGAGCTGGGCCTTACTAGCGGGAGAAACTACGAGCAGTACTTC	CASSELGLTSGRNYEQYF
-	-	TRBV5-4	TRBJ1-2	TGTGCCAGCAGCCTCCGAGGGGGGGCGGGCTATGGCTACACCTTC	CASSLRGGAGYGYTF
-	-	TRBV9	TRBJ1-5	TGTGCCAGCAGCGTTGGGGGGGCTGGTCAGCCCCAGCATTTT	CASSVGGAGQPQHF
-	TRBD2	TRBV5-6	TRBJ2-7	TGTGCCAGCAACTCTCTAGCGGGAGGGTCCTACGAGCAATACTTC	CASNSLAGGSYEQYF
-	TRBD2	TRBV29-1	TRBJ2-1	TGCAGCGTTTATCTAGCGGAAGCCTACAATGAGCAGTTCTTC	CSVYLAEAYNEQFF
few	-	TRBV6-6	TRBJ1-1	TGTGCCAGCAGTTGGGGGGGCACTGAAGCTTTCTTT	CASSWGGTEAFF
-	-	TRBV29-1	TRBJ2-3	TGCAGCGTTGACTTCACAGATACGCAGTATTTT	CSVDFTDTQYF
-	TRBD1	TRBV29-1	TRBJ1-5	TGCAGCGTTAGCACAGGGGCGAATCAGCCCCAGCATTTT	CSVSTGANQPQHF
-	-	TRBV28	TRBJ2-7	TGTGCCAGTACCGGGTTGGGAAGGGGCTACGAGCAGTACTTC	CASTGLGRGYEQYF
-	TRBD1	TRBV29-1	TRBJ1-1	TGCAGCGTTGAGGAGAACAGGGGGACGATAGCTTTCTTT	CSVEENRGTIAFF
once	-	TRBV30	TRBJ1-1	TGTGCCTCGTCAACGGACACTGAAGCTTTCTTT	CASSTDTEAFF
-	TRBD2	TRBV19	TRBJ2-7	TGTGCCAGTCGCGCGGGAGCCTACTACGAGCAGTACTTC	CASRAGAYYEQYF